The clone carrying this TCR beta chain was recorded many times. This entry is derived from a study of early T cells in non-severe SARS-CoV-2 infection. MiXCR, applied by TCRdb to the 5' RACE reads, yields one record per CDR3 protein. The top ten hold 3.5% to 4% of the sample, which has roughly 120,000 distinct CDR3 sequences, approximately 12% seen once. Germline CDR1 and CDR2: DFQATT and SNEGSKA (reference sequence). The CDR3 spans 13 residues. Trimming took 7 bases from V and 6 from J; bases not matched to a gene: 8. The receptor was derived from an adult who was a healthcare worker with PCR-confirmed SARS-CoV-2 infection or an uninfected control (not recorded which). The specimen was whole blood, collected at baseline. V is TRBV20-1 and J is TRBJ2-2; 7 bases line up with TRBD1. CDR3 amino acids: CSVDVRGPGELFF. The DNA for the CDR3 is TGCAGTGTCGACGTGAGGGGGCCCGGGGAGCTGTTTTTT.